These T cell receptor beta chains were read from a single sample in a study of T-cell reconstitution after alpha-beta-depleted transplantation in children. TCRdb itself ran the PCR reads through MiXCR, one entry per CDR3 protein. The sample consists of 200,000 to 300,000 distinct CDR3 sequences, 20% to 30% of them appearing once. Sequencing was performed on PBMCs, mostly from graft donor cells, taken 360 days after TCRalphabeta/CD19-depleted stem cell transplant. The receptor source for this set is a female patient aged 2-10 years who had a stem cell transplant for congenital amegakaryocytic thrombocytopenia, so the T cells may come from the graft donor. Each CDR3 is given with its conserved first and last residue. A D gene is named only where the DNA matches it firmly. Not all rows give a size; the values are once, few, many and, for expanded clones, a class.

d_call: .
clone_size: .
v_call: TRBV11-2
j_call: TRBJ2-7
cdr3_nt: TGTGCCAGCAGCCCAAGGGTTTACGAGCAGTACTTC
cdr3_aa: CASSPRVYEQYF

d_call: TRBD2
clone_size: .
v_call: TRBV4-1
j_call: TRBJ2-3
cdr3_nt: TGCGCCAGCAGCCAAGAGGTACTAGCGGGAGGAGATACGCAGTATTTT
cdr3_aa: CASSQEVLAGGDTQYF

d_call: TRBD1
clone_size: .
v_call: TRBV30
j_call: TRBJ2-5
cdr3_nt: TGTGCCTGGAGTTTTCGCAGGGGGCAGGGGGAGACCCAGTACTTC
cdr3_aa: CAWSFRRGQGETQYF

d_call: TRBD2
clone_size: few
v_call: TRBV4-3
j_call: TRBJ2-5
cdr3_nt: TGCGCCAGCAGCATTGGACTAGCGGGAGGGGGTGAGACCCAGTACTTC
cdr3_aa: CASSIGLAGGGETQYF

d_call: .
clone_size: .
v_call: TRBV28
j_call: TRBJ2-7
cdr3_nt: TGTGCCAGCAGTTCTTTGGACAGCCGGAGCTCCTACGAGCAGTACTTC
cdr3_aa: CASSSLDSRSSYEQYF

d_call: TRBD1
clone_size: .
v_call: TRBV12-3/TRBV12-4
j_call: TRBJ1-4
cdr3_nt: TGTGCCAGCAGCCTGGACAGGGGGGGGAAACTGTTTTTT
cdr3_aa: CASSLDRGGKLFF

d_call: .
clone_size: .
v_call: TRBV9
j_call: TRBJ2-5
cdr3_nt: TGTGCCAGCAGTCCGTGGGAGTACCAAGAGACCCAGTACTTC
cdr3_aa: CASSPWEYQETQYF

d_call: TRBD1
clone_size: few
v_call: TRBV15
j_call: TRBJ2-7
cdr3_nt: TGTGCCACCAGCACAAAACAGGGGGCCTACGAGCAGTACTTC
cdr3_aa: CATSTKQGAYEQYF

d_call: TRBD1
clone_size: few
v_call: TRBV29-1
j_call: TRBJ1-2
cdr3_nt: TGCAGCGTTGGCCAGGGGGGTGGCTACACCTTC
cdr3_aa: CSVGQGGGYTF

d_call: TRBD2
clone_size: .
v_call: TRBV19
j_call: TRBJ2-1
cdr3_nt: TGTGCCAGTAGTATACTAGCGGGATGGAGGGAGCAGTTCTTC
cdr3_aa: CASSILAGWREQFF

d_call: .
clone_size: few
v_call: TRBV20-1
j_call: TRBJ2-5
cdr3_nt: TGCAGTGCTAGAGGGCAAGAGGAGACCCAGTACTTC
cdr3_aa: CSARGQEETQYF

d_call: .
clone_size: many
v_call: TRBV5-6
j_call: TRBJ1-2
cdr3_nt: TGTGCCAGCAGCAGGGGCCGAAACTATGGCTACACCTTC
cdr3_aa: CASSRGRNYGYTF

d_call: TRBD1
clone_size: .
v_call: TRBV4-1
j_call: TRBJ2-7
cdr3_nt: TGCGCCAGCAGCCAAGTAAGGACAGGGACGTACGAGCAGTACTTC
cdr3_aa: CASSQVRTGTYEQYF

d_call: TRBD1
clone_size: .
v_call: TRBV29-1
j_call: TRBJ2-5
cdr3_nt: TGCAGCGTGACAGGGGGGGGAGAGACCCAGTACTTC
cdr3_aa: CSVTGGGETQYF

d_call: .
clone_size: .
v_call: TRBV11-2
j_call: TRBJ2-7
cdr3_nt: TGTGCCAGCAGCTTTAGTGTCTACGAGCAGTACTTC
cdr3_aa: CASSFSVYEQYF

d_call: .
clone_size: once
v_call: TRBV3-1
j_call: TRBJ1-2
cdr3_nt: TGTGCCAGCAGCCAAGATCTGAGAGATAACTATGGCTACACCTTC
cdr3_aa: CASSQDLRDNYGYTF

d_call: .
clone_size: few
v_call: TRBV12-3/TRBV12-4
j_call: TRBJ2-5
cdr3_nt: TGTGCCAGCAGTTTCGACAGGAACCAAGAGACCCAGTACTTC
cdr3_aa: CASSFDRNQETQYF

d_call: .
clone_size: few
v_call: TRBV24-1
j_call: TRBJ1-2
cdr3_nt: TGTGCCACCAGTGACCCGACGGAATATGGCTACACCTTC
cdr3_aa: CATSDPTEYGYTF

d_call: .
clone_size: .
v_call: TRBV30
j_call: TRBJ1-2
cdr3_nt: TGTGCCTGGACTATCGGGGCGGGTGGCTACACCTTC
cdr3_aa: CAWTIGAGGYTF